This TCR beta chain is from a study of blood T cell repertoires in COVID-19. Study details: Italy, Spain and the United States were the sources of the convalescent and acute COVID-19 samples. Nucleic acid was either cDNA or gDNA, and it came from T cells, B-cell-depleted T cells, or PBMCs.

The CDR3 is 14 residues long. Per the germline V gene, CDR1 is LNHDA and CDR2 is SQIVND (reference sequence). The V end was cut by 4 bases, the J end by 5 bases, with 15 bases between. Per the authors' pipeline: Researchers report that nucleated cell counts were estimated from reference gene primer amplification. Data came from immunoSEQ multiplex PCR; TCRdb stores just in-frame clones and leaves some out. From that table come the V and J calls and clone size; the DNA was used to work out D and trimming. This table holds 150,000 to 200,000 clones, about 92% found once. Sequencing was performed on peripheral blood. The genes are TRBV19 and TRBJ2-7; D is uncertain. The sequence came from a man in his sixties with active or convalescent COVID-19. The CDR3 DNA follows: TGTGCCAGTAGTACTTCTCAACTACCGCACGAGCAGTACTTC. This encodes CASSTSQLPHEQYF. The full variable domain, with the rest looked up from reference TRBV19 and TRBJ2-7, is DGGITQSPKYLFRKEGQNVTLSCEQNLNHDAMYWYRQDPGQGLRLIYYSQIVNDFQKGDIAEGYSVSREKKESFPLTVTSAQKNPTAFYLCASSTSQLPHEQYFGPGTRLTVT.